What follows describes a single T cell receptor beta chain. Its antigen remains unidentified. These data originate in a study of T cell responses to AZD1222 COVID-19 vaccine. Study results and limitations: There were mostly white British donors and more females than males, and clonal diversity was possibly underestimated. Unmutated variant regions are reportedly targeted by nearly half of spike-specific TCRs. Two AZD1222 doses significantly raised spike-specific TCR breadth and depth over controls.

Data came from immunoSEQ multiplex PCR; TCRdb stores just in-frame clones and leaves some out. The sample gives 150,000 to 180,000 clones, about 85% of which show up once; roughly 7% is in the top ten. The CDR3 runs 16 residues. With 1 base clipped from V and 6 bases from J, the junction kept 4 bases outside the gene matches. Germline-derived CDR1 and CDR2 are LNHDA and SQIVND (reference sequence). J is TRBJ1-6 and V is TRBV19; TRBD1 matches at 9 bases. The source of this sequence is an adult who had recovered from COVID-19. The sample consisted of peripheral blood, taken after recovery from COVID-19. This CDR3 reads CASSIGGQGSNSPLHF. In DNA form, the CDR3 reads TGTGCCAGTAGTATAGGGGGACAGGGATCTAATTCACCCCTCCACTTT.